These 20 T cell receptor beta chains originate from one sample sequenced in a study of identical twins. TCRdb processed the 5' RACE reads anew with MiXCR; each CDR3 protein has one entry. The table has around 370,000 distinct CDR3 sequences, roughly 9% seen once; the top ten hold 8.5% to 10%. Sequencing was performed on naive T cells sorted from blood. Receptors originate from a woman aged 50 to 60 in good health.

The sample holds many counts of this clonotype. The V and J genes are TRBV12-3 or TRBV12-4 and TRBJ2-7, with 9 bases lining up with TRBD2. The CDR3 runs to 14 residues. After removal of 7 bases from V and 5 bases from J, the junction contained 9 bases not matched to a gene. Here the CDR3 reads CASMRREGADEQYF. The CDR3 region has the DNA TGTGCCAGCATGAGGCGGGAGGGCGCCGACGAGCAGTACTTC.

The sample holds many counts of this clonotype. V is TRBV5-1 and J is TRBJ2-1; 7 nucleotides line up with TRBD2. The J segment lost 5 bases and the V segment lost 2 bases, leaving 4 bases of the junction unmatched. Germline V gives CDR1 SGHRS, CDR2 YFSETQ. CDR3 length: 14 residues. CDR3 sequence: CASSFTGGNNEQFF. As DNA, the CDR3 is TGCGCCAGCAGCTTTACGGGAGGAAACAATGAGCAGTTCTTC.

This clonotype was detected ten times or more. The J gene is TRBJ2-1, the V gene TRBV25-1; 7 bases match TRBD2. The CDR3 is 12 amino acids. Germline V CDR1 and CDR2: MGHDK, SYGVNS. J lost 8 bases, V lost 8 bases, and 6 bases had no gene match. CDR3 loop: CASGRDRYEQFF. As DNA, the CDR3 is TGTGCCAGCGGGAGGGATAGGTATGAGCAGTTCTTC.

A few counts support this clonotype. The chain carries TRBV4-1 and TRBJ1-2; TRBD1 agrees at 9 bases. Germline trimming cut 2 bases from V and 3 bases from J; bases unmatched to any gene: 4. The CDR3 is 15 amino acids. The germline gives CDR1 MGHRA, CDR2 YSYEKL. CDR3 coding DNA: TGCGCCAGCAGCCAACGCACAGGGGGCCACTATGGCTACACCTTC. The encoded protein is CASSQRTGGHYGYTF.

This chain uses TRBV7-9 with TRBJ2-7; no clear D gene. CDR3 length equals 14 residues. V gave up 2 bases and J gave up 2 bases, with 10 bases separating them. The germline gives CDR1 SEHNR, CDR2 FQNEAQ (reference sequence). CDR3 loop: CASSLNISPYEQYF. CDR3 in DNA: TGTGCCAGCAGCTTAAATATTTCCCCCTACGAGCAGTACTTC. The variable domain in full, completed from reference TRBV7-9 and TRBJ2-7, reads DTGVSQNPRHKITKRGQNVTFRCDPISEHNRLYWYRQTLGQGPEFLTYFQNEAQLEKSRLLSDRFSAERPKGSFSTLEIQRTEQGDSAMYLCASSLNISPYEQYFGPGTRLTVT.

DNA of the CDR3: TGCAGTGCAGCTATGTGGACAAGCTCCTACAATGAGCAGTTCTTC. The encoded protein is CSAAMWTSSYNEQFF. The chain links TRBV20-1 to TRBJ2-1; a weak D match, TRBD1 (5 bases). V dropped 6 bases and J dropped 0 bases, with 15 bases sitting between them. The CDR3 spans 15 residues. Germline-derived CDR1 and CDR2 are DFQATT and SNEGSKA (reference sequence).

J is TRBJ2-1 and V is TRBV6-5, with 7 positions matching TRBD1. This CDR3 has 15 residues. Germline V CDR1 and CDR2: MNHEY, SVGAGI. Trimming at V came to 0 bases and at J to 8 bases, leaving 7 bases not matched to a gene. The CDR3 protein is CASSYSTGDIDEQFF. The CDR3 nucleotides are TGTGCCAGCAGTTACTCCACAGGGGACATAGATGAGCAGTTCTTC.

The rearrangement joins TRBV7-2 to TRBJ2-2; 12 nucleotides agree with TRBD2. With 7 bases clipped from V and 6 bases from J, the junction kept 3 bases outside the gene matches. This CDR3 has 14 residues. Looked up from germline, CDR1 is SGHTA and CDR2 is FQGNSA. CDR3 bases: TGTGCCAGCATGACTAGCGGGAGTCCCGGGGAGCTGTTTTTT. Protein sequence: CASMTSGSPGELFF.

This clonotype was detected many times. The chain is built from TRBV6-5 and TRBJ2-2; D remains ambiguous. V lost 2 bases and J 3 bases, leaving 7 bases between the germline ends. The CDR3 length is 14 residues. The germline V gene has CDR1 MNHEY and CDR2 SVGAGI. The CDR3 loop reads CASSYAGDTGELFF. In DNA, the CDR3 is TGTGCCAGCAGTTACGCCGGAGACACCGGGGAGCTGTTTTTT.

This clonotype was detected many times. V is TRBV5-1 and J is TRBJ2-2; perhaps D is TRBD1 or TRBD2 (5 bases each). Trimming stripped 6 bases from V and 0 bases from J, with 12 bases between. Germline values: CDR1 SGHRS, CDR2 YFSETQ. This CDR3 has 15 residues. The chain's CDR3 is CASNKGRSNTGELFF. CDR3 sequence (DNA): TGCGCCAGCAATAAGGGACGCTCGAACACCGGGGAGCTGTTTTTT.

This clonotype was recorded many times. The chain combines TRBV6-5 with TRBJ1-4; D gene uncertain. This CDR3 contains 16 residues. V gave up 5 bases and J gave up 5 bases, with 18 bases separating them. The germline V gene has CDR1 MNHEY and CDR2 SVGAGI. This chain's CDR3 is CASSPRRETPNEKLFF. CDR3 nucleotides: TGTGCCAGCAGTCCGAGACGGGAGACCCCGAATGAAAAACTGTTTTTT.

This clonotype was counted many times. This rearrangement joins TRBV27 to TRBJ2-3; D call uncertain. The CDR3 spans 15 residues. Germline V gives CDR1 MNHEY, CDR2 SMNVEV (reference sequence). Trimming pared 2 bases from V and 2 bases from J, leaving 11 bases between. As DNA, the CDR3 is TGTGCCAGCAGTTTACGGAGTGCCCTCACAGATACGCAGTATTTT. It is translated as CASSLRSALTDTQYF.

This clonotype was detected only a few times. The CDR3 is CASSQRDSSLLGEKLFF. For the CDR3, the DNA is TGTGCCAGCAGCCAACGGGACAGCTCTCTTTTAGGAGAAAAACTGTTTTTT. The chain employs TRBV3-1 and TRBJ1-4, with 7 bases aligning to TRBD1. The CDR3 loop spans 17 amino acids. The trim removed 2 bases at V and 8 bases at J, leaving 14 bases unmatched. The germline V gene has CDR1 LGHDT and CDR2 YNNKEL (reference sequence).

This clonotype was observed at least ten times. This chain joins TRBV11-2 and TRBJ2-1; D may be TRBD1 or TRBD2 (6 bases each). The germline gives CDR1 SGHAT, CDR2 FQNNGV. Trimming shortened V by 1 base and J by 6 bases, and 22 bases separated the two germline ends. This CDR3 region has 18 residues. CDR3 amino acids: CASSLGLGGGFGGNEQFF. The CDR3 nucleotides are TGTGCCAGCAGCTTAGGTCTTGGAGGGGGGTTCGGAGGCAATGAGCAGTTCTTC.

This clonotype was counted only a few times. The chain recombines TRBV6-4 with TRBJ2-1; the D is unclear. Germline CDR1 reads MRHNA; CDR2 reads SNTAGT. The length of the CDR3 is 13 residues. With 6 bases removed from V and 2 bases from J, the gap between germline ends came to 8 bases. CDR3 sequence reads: CASSHGAYNEQFF. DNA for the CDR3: TGTGCCAGCAGCCACGGCGCCTACAATGAGCAGTTCTTC.

CDR3 in DNA: TGTGCCAGCAGCCGGGGGGGACTTAATGAAAAACTGTTTTTT. Translation gives CASSRGGLNEKLFF. The J gene is TRBJ1-4, the V gene TRBV6-5; a weak D match, TRBD1 (5 bases). CDR3 length: 14 amino acids. V was cut by 6 bases and J by 4 bases, with 12 bases left in between. The germline V gene encodes CDR1 MNHEY and CDR2 SVGAGI.

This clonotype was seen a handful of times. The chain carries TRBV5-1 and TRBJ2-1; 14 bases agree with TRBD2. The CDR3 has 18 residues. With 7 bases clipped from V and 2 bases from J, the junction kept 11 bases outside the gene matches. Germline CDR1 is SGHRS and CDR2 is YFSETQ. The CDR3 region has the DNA TGCGCCAGCGATTCGGGACTAGCGGGAGCGGCTGCCTACAATGAGCAGTTCTTC. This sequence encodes CASDSGLAGAAAYNEQFF.

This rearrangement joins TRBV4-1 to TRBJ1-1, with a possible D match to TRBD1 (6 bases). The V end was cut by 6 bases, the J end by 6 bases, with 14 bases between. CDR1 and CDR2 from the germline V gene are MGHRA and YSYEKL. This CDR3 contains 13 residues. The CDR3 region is CASRSQGGAEAFF. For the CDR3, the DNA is TGCGCCAGCAGATCACAGGGAGGGGCTGAAGCTTTCTTT.

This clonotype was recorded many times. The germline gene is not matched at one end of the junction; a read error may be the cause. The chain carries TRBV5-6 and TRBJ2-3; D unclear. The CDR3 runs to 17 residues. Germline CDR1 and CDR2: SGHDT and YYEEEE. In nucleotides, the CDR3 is TGTGCCAGCAGCTCGCTCCGGACCCCGCGGAGCACAGATACGCTGTATTTT. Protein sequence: CASSSLRTPRSTDTLYF.

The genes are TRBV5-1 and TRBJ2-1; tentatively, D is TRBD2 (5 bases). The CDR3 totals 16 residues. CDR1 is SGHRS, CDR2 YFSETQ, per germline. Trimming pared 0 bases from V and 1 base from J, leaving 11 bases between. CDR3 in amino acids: CASSLALLGSYNEQFF. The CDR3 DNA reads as TGCGCCAGCAGCTTGGCCCTACTAGGGTCCTACAATGAGCAGTTCTTC.